One and the same sample provided the 20 T cell receptor beta chains below, sequenced in a study of shared clonotypes between healthy human individuals. Sequencing used immunoSEQ multiplex PCR; TCRdb keeps in-frame clones, though not all of them. Of under 550,000 clones listed, 95% to 97% are singletons. Specimen: naive CD4+ T cells sorted from blood. Sample subset: CD45RA+ positively selected. These receptors all stem from a woman in her 30s in good health.

The genes are TRBV5-1 and TRBJ2-1; 8 positions match TRBD2. Germline values: CDR1 SGHRS, CDR2 YFSETQ. The CDR3 sequence is 15 residues long. V was pared by 4 bases and J by 7 bases, with 10 bases of the junction left unmatched. The CDR3 is CASSPPLAGGNEQFF. DNA of the CDR3: TGCGCCAGCAGCCCACCCCTTGCGGGGGGTAATGAGCAGTTCTTC.

The chain recombines TRBV5-1 with TRBJ1-1, with 7 bases lining up with TRBD1. The CDR3 is 13 residues long. Per germline, CDR1 SGHRS and CDR2 YFSETQ. The junction had 7 bases not matched to a gene; V was cut back by 0 bases and J by 11 bases. CDR3 sequence: CASSLAGGGGAFF. Here the CDR3 DNA reads TGCGCCAGCAGCTTGGCAGGGGGTGGCGGCGCTTTCTTT.

The gene calls are TRBV19 and TRBJ2-1; no definite D call. V gave up 5 bases and J gave up 8 bases, with 22 bases separating them. Germline CDR1 and CDR2: LNHDA and SQIVND (reference sequence). CDR3 size: 16 residues. For the CDR3, the DNA is TGTGCCAGTAGTGCCAACGAAGGACCACCTGGCGATGAGCAGTTCTTC. It encodes CASSANEGPPGDEQFF.

This chain uses TRBV10-3 with TRBJ2-1, with 8 bases fitting TRBD2. The CDR3 is 15 amino acids. V was pared by 6 bases and J by 4 bases, with 8 bases of the junction left unmatched. The germline gives CDR1 ENHRY, CDR2 SYGVKD. CDR3 DNA sequence: TGTGCCATCAGGACCTTAGCGGGACTGTACAATGAGCAGTTCTTC. Translating it yields CAIRTLAGLYNEQFF.

The chain uses TRBV30 and TRBJ1-2, with 8 bases lining up with TRBD1. Germline V gives CDR1 GTSNPN, CDR2 SVGIG (reference sequence). This CDR3 is 14 amino acids long. V lost 2 bases, J lost 5 bases, and 7 bases stayed unmatched. The CDR3 bases are TGTGCCTGGAGTCAGGGACAGGCCGAGTATGGCTACACCTTC. Its translation: CAWSQGQAEYGYTF.

The chain joins TRBV27 to TRBJ2-7; 11 nucleotides agree with TRBD1. Germline CDR1 reads MNHEY; CDR2 reads SMNVEV (reference sequence). After removal of 6 bases from V and 4 bases from J, the junction contained 8 bases not matched to a gene. The CDR3 spans 15 residues. The CDR3 spells CASSLTGTGGYEQYF. DNA for the CDR3: TGTGCCAGCAGCCTCACCGGGACAGGGGGTTACGAGCAGTACTTC.

V gene TRBV28 combines with J gene TRBJ2-7, with 8 positions matching TRBD1. Germline-derived CDR1 and CDR2 are MDHEN and SYDVKM. The V and J ends lost 7 bases and 0 bases, in that order; junction bases with no gene match: 8. CDR3 length: 15 amino acids. CDR3 DNA: TGTGCCAGCACCCCAGGGGGCAGCGGCTCCTACGAGCAGTACTTC. This gives the protein CASTPGGSGSYEQYF.

CDR3 DNA sequence: TGTGCCAGCAGGGAATGGGGGGAAGGGGTTGAAGCTTTCTTT. It is translated as CASREWGEGVEAFF. This chain links TRBV2 with TRBJ1-1, with a weak D call TRBD1 (5 bases). V gave up 6 bases and J gave up 7 bases, with 18 bases separating them. Per the germline V gene, CDR1 is SNHLY and CDR2 is FYNNEI. This CDR3 region has 14 residues.

V usage is TRBV6-5 and J usage is TRBJ2-5; 11 positions match TRBD2. The DNA end favors TRBJ2-7, so the J call may be wrong. The CDR3 spans 14 residues. CDR1 is MNHEY, CDR2 SVGAGI, per germline. The CDR3 loop reads CASSRIAGGLEQYF. The CDR3 DNA is TGTGCCAGCAGTAGAATAGCGGGAGGGCTCGAGCAGTACTTC.

The chain couples TRBV4-1 to TRBJ2-7; D call uncertain. V was shortened by 2 bases and J by 3 bases, with 11 bases between the two germline ends. Germline V gene sequence: CDR1 MGHRA, CDR2 YSYEKL. The CDR3 length is 14 residues. The DNA of the CDR3 is TGCGCCAGCAGCCAATTGGGCAGCAACTACGAGCAGTACTTC. Translated, it gives CASSQLGSNYEQYF.

The chain is built from TRBV7-6 and TRBJ2-3, with TRBD2 matching 9 bases. The V gene's germline CDR1 is SGHVS and CDR2 FNYEAQ. CDR3 length: 16 residues. After removal of 4 bases from V and 3 bases from J, the junction contained 8 bases not matched to a gene. CDR3: CASSSRGLASTDTQYF. The CDR3 DNA follows: TGTGCCAGCAGCTCTCGGGGACTAGCTTCGACAGATACGCAGTATTTT.

This chain joins TRBV2 and TRBJ2-7; TRBD2 matches 13 bases. V gave up 3 bases and J gave up 6 bases; unmatched junction bases: 5. CDR1 SNHLY and CDR2 FYNNEI come from the germline V gene. The CDR3 totals 15 residues. In DNA form, the CDR3 reads TGTGCCAGCAGTGACCCGGGACTAGCGGGATTCGAGCAGTACTTC. Residues: CASSDPGLAGFEQYF.

This sequence joins TRBV6-5 and TRBJ1-2, with unresolved D. The V gene lost 8 bases and the J gene lost 4 bases, with 14 bases spanning the gap. CDR1 and CDR2 (germline): MNHEY, SVGAGI. The CDR3 is 13 residues long. CDR3 sequence reads: CASARVPAYGYTF. The CDR3 DNA sequence: TGTGCCAGCGCGAGAGTCCCTGCCTATGGCTACACCTTC.

This clone has a single count. This chain connects TRBV7-9 to TRBJ2-7; D might be TRBD1 or TRBD2, each matching 5 bases. The V end lost 1 base, the J end lost 5 bases, and 15 bases lay between the germline ends. Germline assignment: CDR1 SEHNR and CDR2 FQNEAQ (reference sequence). The CDR3 length is 15 residues. The CDR3 region has the DNA TGTGCCAGCAGCTTAGTGATGGGACGGGTGGACGAGCAGTACTTC. This gives the protein CASSLVMGRVDEQYF.

The genes are TRBV28 and TRBJ1-5; the match to TRBD1 covers 7 bases. V dropped 1 base and J dropped 3; count of bases not matched to a gene: 3. The CDR3 consists of 15 residues. From germline, CDR1 is MDHEN and CDR2 SYDVKM. The CDR3 region is CASSLSGQVNQPQHF. The CDR3 coding sequence is TGTGCCAGCAGTTTATCCGGACAGGTCAATCAGCCCCAGCATTTT.

The chain is built from TRBV7-2 and TRBJ2-7, with TRBD2 matching over 9 bases. Germline V gene data show CDR1 as SGHTA and CDR2 as FQGNSA. Trimming removed 1 base from V and 7 bases from J; junction bases left unmatched: 11. This CDR3 comprises 16 residues. CDR3 loop: CASSLDQVAGVEEQYF. CDR3 in DNA: TGTGCCAGCAGCTTAGATCAGGTAGCGGGAGTGGAAGAGCAGTACTTC.

The V call is TRBV10-2, the J call TRBJ2-2; 7 bases are a match to TRBD2. The CDR3 runs 14 residues. Germline V gives CDR1 WSHSY, CDR2 SAAADI. Trimming cost V 10 bases and J 3 bases; bases outside gene matches: 8. As DNA, the CDR3 is TGCGCCACTCGGAGCGGGATCGACACCGGGGAGCTGTTTTTT. Translation gives CATRSGIDTGELFF.

V gene TRBV5-1 combines with J gene TRBJ1-1, with D uncertain. The CDR3 totals 13 residues. Trimming cost V 4 bases and J 3 bases, with 10 bases left between them. Germline values: CDR1 SGHRS, CDR2 YFSETQ. Here the CDR3 reads CASSRLVDTEAFF. CDR3 DNA: TGCGCCAGCAGCCGGCTCGTCGACACTGAAGCTTTCTTT.

CDR3 DNA: TGTGCCAGTAGTATCTCGTCTGCAACTAATGAAAAACTGTTTTTT. It codes for CASSISSATNEKLFF. The genes are TRBV19 and TRBJ1-4; D not resolved. Germline V gene sequence: CDR1 LNHDA, CDR2 SQIVND (reference sequence). This CDR3 comprises 15 residues. V lost 3 bases, J lost 0 bases, and 8 bases lay in between.

The chain couples TRBV9 to TRBJ2-1, with TRBD2 matching over 7 bases. Per germline, CDR1 SGDLS and CDR2 YYNGEE. The CDR3 contains 15 residues. Trimming cost V 1 base and J 0 bases; bases outside gene matches: 1. The CDR3 region is CASSVSSGSYNEQFF. CDR3 bases: TGTGCCAGCAGCGTATCTAGCGGCTCCTACAATGAGCAGTTCTTC.